These 17 T cell receptor beta chains were sequenced from one sample in a study of CD8 T cells in cerebrospinal fluid in Alzheimer's disease. TCRdb re-called the 10x single-cell sequencing reads; one entry per CDR3 protein, DNA not given. Recorded here are about 1,100 distinct CDR3 sequences; the top ten clones represent more than 9%. Specimen: cerebrospinal fluid. These TCRs come from a human donor with mild cognitive impairment.

Its frequency marks this clonotype as medium-sized. The chain couples TRBV2 to TRBJ1-4; the D gene TCRdb calls, TRBD1, cannot be checked with no DNA. Germline V gene sequence: CDR1 SNHLY, CDR2 FYNNEI. This CDR3 spans 14 amino acids. CDR3 sequence: CASGRQGAKEKLFF. Variable domain in full (rest from reference TRBV2 and TRBJ1-4): EPEVTQTPSHQVTQMGQEVILRCVPISNHLYFYWYRQILGQKVEFLVSFYNNEISEKSEIFDDQFSVERPDGSNFTLKIRSTKLEDSAMYFCASGRQGAKEKLFFGSGTQLSVL.

Measured by frequency, this clonotype is large. This chain uses TRBV7-9 with TRBJ2-1; TCRdb's assignment of TRBD1 cannot be checked, as there is no DNA. Germline assignment: CDR1 SEHNR and CDR2 FQNEAQ (reference sequence). This CDR3 is 14 amino acids long. CDR3 sequence reads: CASSLGRGGNEQFF. The whole variable domain, remainder taken from reference TRBV7-9 and TRBJ2-1, is DTGVSQNPRHKITKRGQNVTFRCDPISEHNRLYWYRQTLGQGPEFLTYFQNEAQLEKSRLLSDRFSAERPKGSFSTLEIQRTEQGDSAMYLCASSLGRGGNEQFFGPGTRLTVL.

This clonotype is medium-sized by frequency. The chain joins TRBV10-3 to TRBJ2-1. Germline V gene lookup returns CDR1 ENHRY and CDR2 SYGVKD. This CDR3 contains 15 residues. The CDR3 sequence is CAISESGGSYNEQFF.

By frequency, this clonotype is medium-sized. J is TRBJ1-1 and V is TRBV11-2; TCRdb indicates TRBD1, and absent DNA this call remains unverified. Germline assignment: CDR1 SGHAT and CDR2 FQNNGV. CDR3 length: 16 amino acids. CDR3 sequence: CASSPRSDSTNTEAFF.

This clonotype is classed as medium-sized by frequency. This chain connects TRBV27 to TRBJ1-1; TCRdb picks TRBD1, but there is no DNA to check that call. The CDR3 sequence is 20 residues long. The germline CDR1 and CDR2 sequences are MNHEY and SMNVEV (reference sequence). The CDR3 sequence: CASSLFSGGGRTGGRTEAFF.

Its frequency marks this clonotype as medium-sized. The chain couples TRBV27 to TRBJ2-4; TCRdb's D gene call, TRBD1, goes unchecked for lack of DNA. The length of the CDR3 is 16 residues. The germline V gene has CDR1 MNHEY and CDR2 SMNVEV (reference sequence). CDR3 region: CASSSVQAQGKSIQYF.

Considering frequency, this clonotype is medium-sized. The chain couples TRBV4-3 to TRBJ1-2. There are 14 residues in the CDR3. Germline loops: CDR1 LGHNA, CDR2 YSLEER. The CDR3 region is CASSQGVVNYGYTF.

This clonotype is deemed medium-sized by its frequency. This chain connects TRBV11-3 to TRBJ2-1; TCRdb's D call of TRBD1 is untestable without DNA. Germline V gives CDR1 SGHNT, CDR2 YENEEA. The CDR3 is 15 amino acids. The CDR3 loop is CASSSPGQGAGEQFF. Complete variable domain (other parts from reference TRBV11-3 and TRBJ2-1): EAGVVQSPRYKIIEKKQPVAFWCNPISGHNTLYWYLQNLGQGPELLIRYENEEAVDDSQLPKDRFSAERLKGVDSTLKIQPAELGDSAVYLCASSSPGQGAGEQFFGPGTRLTVL.

Judged by frequency, this clonotype is medium-sized. The CDR3 sequence: CASSHQPGGNTEAFF. The rearrangement uses TRBV10-2 and TRBJ1-1; checking the TCRdb D call of TRBD1 is not possible without DNA. From germline, CDR1 is WSHSY and CDR2 SAAADI. The length of the CDR3 is 15 residues.

This clonotype is identified as large from frequency. The chain is built from TRBV5-1 and TRBJ2-1; TCRdb's D gene call, TRBD1, goes unchecked for lack of DNA. The germline CDR1 and CDR2 sequences are SGHRS and YFSETQ. The CDR3 is 18 amino acids. The CDR3 sequence: CASSLATPGQGALNEQFF.

Its frequency marks this clonotype as medium-sized (0.01 to 0.1%). The rearrangement links TRBV13 to TRBJ2-7; TCRdb selects TRBD1, and the lack of DNA leaves this call unchecked. CDR1 PRHDT and CDR2 FYEKMQ come from the germline V gene (reference sequence). This CDR3 has 14 residues. This chain's CDR3 is CASSARQGVYEQYF.

Its frequency marks this clonotype as medium-sized. V gene TRBV4-3 combines with J gene TRBJ2-3; as DNA is missing, the TRBD1 call by TCRdb cannot be tested. This CDR3 contains 15 residues. The germline V gene encodes CDR1 LGHNA and CDR2 YSLEER. CDR3 loop: CASSQGGASTDTQYF.

This clonotype is classed as large by frequency. This chain joins TRBV4-1 and TRBJ2-2; lacking DNA, the TRBD2 call made by TCRdb goes unchecked. Germline values: CDR1 MGHRA, CDR2 YSYEKL. The CDR3 consists of 15 residues. The CDR3 spells CASSQEGTSPGELFF.

This clonotype shows up as large by frequency. The rearrangement joins TRBV2 to TRBJ2-1; TCRdb's assignment of TRBD1 cannot be checked, as there is no DNA. CDR3 length: 14 residues. Germline-derived CDR1 and CDR2 are SNHLY and FYNNEI. The CDR3 here is CASSEAPGGGEQFF.

Judged by frequency, this clonotype is medium-sized. V gene TRBV20-1 combines with J gene TRBJ2-1; TCRdb picks TRBD2, but there is no DNA to check that call. The CDR3 loop spans 11 amino acids. Germline values: CDR1 DFQATT, CDR2 SNEGSKA (reference sequence). CDR3 loop: CSYSGVNEQFF.

The rearrangement links TRBV7-9 to TRBJ1-2; TCRdb names TRBD1, which stays unverified in the absence of DNA. The CDR3 spans 15 residues. Germline V CDR1 and CDR2: SEHNR, FQNEAQ (reference sequence). The CDR3 reads CASSDLGQGDYGYTF. Variable domain in full (rest from reference TRBV7-9 and TRBJ1-2): DTGVSQNPRHKITKRGQNVTFRCDPISEHNRLYWYRQTLGQGPEFLTYFQNEAQLEKSRLLSDRFSAERPKGSFSTLEIQRTEQGDSAMYLCASSDLGQGDYGYTFGSGTRLTVV.

This clonotype is identified as large from frequency. The rearrangement links TRBV4-1 to TRBJ2-1; checking the TCRdb D call of TRBD2 is not possible without DNA. Germline lookup yields CDR1 MGHRA and CDR2 YSYEKL. The CDR3 covers 17 residues. The CDR3 spells CASSQDRRTSGGSLLFF.